The 3 T cell receptor beta chains presented below share a single source sample, sequenced in a study of blood T cell repertoires in COVID-19. Libraries were prepared by immunoSEQ multiplex PCR; TCRdb keeps only in-frame clonotypes and omits some of them. The sample holds around 100,000 clones; about 87% are singletons and the top ten take around 10%. Sequenced: peripheral blood. The receptors derive from an older man with acute or convalescent COVID-19.

This chain joins TRBV6-4 and TRBJ2-2; perhaps TRBD2 as D (5 bases). V was cut by 6 bases and J by 0 bases, with 20 bases left in between. From germline, CDR1 is MRHNA and CDR2 SNTAGT. The CDR3 length is 18 residues. The CDR3 loop is CASRKPPSGDPNTGELFF. As DNA, the CDR3 is TGTGCCAGCAGGAAGCCCCCGAGCGGTGACCCGAACACCGGGGAGCTGTTTTTT.

This chain joins TRBV19 and TRBJ1-1; D is uncertain. Trimming left V 7 bases short and J 0 bases short, with 12 bases between. This CDR3 has 14 amino acids. Per germline, CDR1 LNHDA and CDR2 SQIVND (reference sequence). CDR3 DNA sequence: TGTGCCAGTAACCAAGACGGAGTGAACACTGAAGCTTTCTTT. Its translation is CASNQDGVNTEAFF.

The J gene is TRBJ1-3, the V gene TRBV21-1; the table's D gene call, TRBD1, was not cross checked with the DNA. TRBV21-1 is listed as a pseudogene. The CDR3 spans 15 residues. CDR3 loop: CASHTRDIIKNTIYF. CDR3 sequence (DNA): TGTGCCAGCCATACCCGGGACATAATTAAGAACACCATATATTTT.